This T cell receptor beta chain was found in a study of cytomegalovirus exposure and HLA in healthy donors. Germline CDR1 is SQVTM and CDR2 is ANQGSEA. The length of the CDR3 is 12 residues. V shed 7 bases and J 4 bases; nucleotides not matched to a gene: 5. The study ran its PCR with 60 Vbeta and 13 Jbeta primers. Method: immunoSEQ multiplex PCR; TCRdb's copy keeps in-frame clones and lacks some. The table shows 100,000 to 150,000 clones, with around 80% occurring only once. The material sequenced was PBMCs. This rearrangement joins TRBV29-1 to TRBJ2-7; 9 bases match TRBD1. This sequence originates from a female donor in good health and CMV-seronegative. The CDR3 DNA reads TGCAGCGCCGGACAGGGGAAGTACGAGCAGTACTTC. Translating it yields CSAGQGKYEQYF.